These 10 T cell receptor beta chains share one sample of origin, sequenced in a study of memory CD4+ T cells and cytomegalovirus serostatus. Profiled with immunoSEQ multiplex PCR; TCRdb holds only in-frame clones, not every one. The table shows almost 55,000 clones, with just over 75% occurring only once. Single viable CD3+CD4+CD8-CD45RO+ cells were sorted as the memory CD4+ T cells. Specimen: memory CD4+ T cells from blood. Source of these receptors: an adult in good health and CMV-seronegative.

The chain uses TRBV2 and TRBJ2-2; D uncertain. The CDR3 loop spans 15 amino acids. V lost 2 bases and J lost 7, with 14 bases in between. Germline CDR1 and CDR2: SNHLY and FYNNEI. DNA for the CDR3: TGTGCCAGCAGTGAATCTGTTATGGTCGTCGGGGAGCTGTTTTTT. As protein: CASSESVMVVGELFF.

This clone has a handful of counts. The V call is TRBV10-3, the J call TRBJ1-2; 8 bases fit TRBD1. V shed 6 bases, J shed 4 bases, and the junction held 4 bases outside the gene matches. Per the germline V gene, CDR1 is ENHRY and CDR2 is SYGVKD. The length of the CDR3 is 13 residues. DNA of the CDR3: TGTGCCATCAGCACTGACAGGGGCTATGGCTACACCTTC. It codes for CAISTDRGYGYTF.

The V and J genes are TRBV10-2 and TRBJ2-1, with D maybe TRBD2 (5 bases). The CDR3 contains 11 residues. Trimming pared 7 bases from V and 6 bases from J, leaving 7 bases between. CDR1 WSHSY and CDR2 SAAADI come from the germline V gene. CDR3 amino acids: CASIGGNEQFF. The CDR3 DNA reads as TGCGCCAGCATAGGAGGCAATGAGCAGTTCTTC.

This clone was detected only once. The V call is TRBV10-3, the J call TRBJ1-4; D is unclear. The CDR3 sequence is 11 residues long. Germline V gene sequence: CDR1 ENHRY, CDR2 SYGVKD. Trimming cost V 4 bases and J 6 bases, with 3 bases left between them. The CDR3 DNA sequence: TGTGCCATCAGTGTGGATGAAAAACTGTTTTTT. Translating it yields CAISVDEKLFF.

The rearrangement uses TRBV5-1 and TRBJ2-1; 8 bases are a match to TRBD1. Germline-derived CDR1 and CDR2 are SGHRS and YFSETQ. The CDR3 consists of 15 residues. Germline trimming cut 0 bases from V and 3 bases from J; bases unmatched to any gene: 2. Here the CDR3 DNA reads TGCGCCAGCAGCTTGGCGGGACAGGACTACAATGAGCAGTTCTTC. Its translation is CASSLAGQDYNEQFF.

The chain has TRBV5-6 and TRBJ1-5, with 12 bases matching TRBD1. Trimming at V came to 1 base and at J to 11 bases, leaving 7 bases not matched to a gene. Germline lookup yields CDR1 SGHDT and CDR2 YYEEEE. The CDR3 length is 15 residues. The CDR3 DNA is TGTGCCAGCAGCTTGATGGGACAGGGGGCCGAATCCCAGCATTTT. Translating it yields CASSLMGQGAESQHF.

CDR3 in DNA: TGTGCCATCAGTGAACAGGAGACAAATTCACCCCTCCACTTT. This codes for CAISEQETNSPLHF. V usage is TRBV10-3 and J usage is TRBJ1-6; D is possibly TRBD1 (5 bases). The CDR3 contains 14 residues. Germline CDR1 ENHRY, CDR2 SYGVKD. The ends were cut back, 3 bases at V and 7 bases at J, with 10 bases in the middle.

This clone has just one count. The chain employs TRBV6-1 and TRBJ2-1; the D gene is possibly TRBD2 (6 bases). V lost 0 bases, J lost 0 bases, and 12 bases lay in between. The V gene's germline CDR1 is MNHNS and CDR2 SASEGT. This CDR3 has 17 amino acids. CDR3 nucleotides: TGTGCCAGCAGTGAAGCGCTCGCCGGGAGCTCCTACAATGAGCAGTTCTTC. Translated, it gives CASSEALAGSSYNEQFF.

This chain uses TRBV19 with TRBJ2-7; 9 bases match TRBD2. Germline CDR1 and CDR2: LNHDA and SQIVND (reference sequence). This CDR3 has 15 amino acids. Losses at the gene ends were 5 bases for V and 3 bases for J; bases not matched to a gene: 8. CDR3 sequence: CASSSPGTSYYEQYF. The DNA for the CDR3 is TGTGCCAGTAGTTCGCCCGGGACTAGCTACTACGAGCAGTACTTC.

This sequence joins TRBV7-6 and TRBJ2-7; D ambiguous. The CDR3 length is 15 residues. Per the germline V gene, CDR1 is SGHVS and CDR2 is FNYEAQ. V was cut by 4 bases and J by 5 bases, with 18 bases left in between. The CDR3 here is CASSSAMKPWDEQYF. DNA of the CDR3: TGTGCCAGCAGCTCAGCGATGAAGCCTTGGGACGAGCAGTACTTC. The variable domain in full, completed from reference TRBV7-6 and TRBJ2-7, reads GAGVSQSPRYKVTKRGQDVALRCDPISGHVSLYWYRQALGQGPEFLTYFNYEAQQDKSGLPNDRFSAERPEGSISTLTIQRTEQRDSAMYRCASSSAMKPWDEQYFGPGTRLTVT.